A single sample is the source of the 20 T cell receptor beta chains below, sequenced in a study of blood T cell repertoires in COVID-19. TCRdb's copy holds only in-frame clones and misses some; the assay was immunoSEQ multiplex PCR. In the table there are around 400,000 clones, about 87% of which are singletons. The sample was peripheral blood. The source is a woman aged 55-69 years with COVID-19, enrolled during active disease.

V and J are TRBV21-1 and TRBJ2-2; the tabulated D call, TRBD2, remains unverified against the DNA. TRBV21-1 is tagged as a pseudogene. The CDR3 totals 19 residues. The CDR3 reads CANSPRRGGNSSYTGELFF. The CDR3 coding sequence is TGTGCCAACTCCCCTAGGAGGGGGGGCAACTCCAGTTACACCGGGGAGCTGTTTTTT.

This clone has only a few counts. The chain has TRBV6-2 or TRBV6-3 and TRBJ1-1; 12 bases fit TRBD1. Germline CDR1 is MNHEY and CDR2 is SVGEGT. The CDR3 covers 17 residues. V dropped 5 bases and J dropped 0; count of bases not matched to a gene: 7. The CDR3 DNA sequence: TGTGCCAGCAGTAGCCGGGACAGGGGGCGACTGAACACTGAAGCTTTCTTT. Protein product: CASSSRDRGRLNTEAFF.

This chain links TRBV29-1 with TRBJ2-2; tentative D call: TRBD1 (5 bases). Trimming removed 5 bases at V and 4 bases at J, with 11 bases between. The germline V gene has CDR1 SQVTM and CDR2 ANQGSEA. The CDR3 extends over 13 amino acids. CDR3 protein: CSVTGESTGELFF. In nucleotides, the CDR3 is TGCAGCGTTACAGGTGAAAGCACCGGGGAGCTGTTTTTT.

The genes are TRBV2 and TRBJ1-2; no firm D call. Trimming removed 1 base at V and 4 bases at J, with 7 bases between. The CDR3 spans 13 residues. The germline CDR1 and CDR2 sequences are SNHLY and FYNNEI. This chain's CDR3 is CASSEDSPYGYTF. Here the CDR3 DNA reads TGTGCCAGCAGTGAAGACAGTCCCTATGGCTACACCTTC.

This clone came up a few times. The gene calls are TRBV18 and TRBJ1-1, with 7 bases that match TRBD1. J gave up 5 bases and V 6 bases, and 9 bases lay outside the gene matches. The CDR3 covers 14 residues. Looked up from germline, CDR1 is KGHSH and CDR2 is LQKENI. CDR3 DNA: TGTGCCAGCTCCCCCTCGGCAGGGGGGACTGAAGCTTTCTTT. It encodes CASSPSAGGTEAFF.

The chain employs TRBV15 and TRBJ2-7; the D gene is possibly TRBD1 (5 bases). The length of the CDR3 is 13 residues. The V end lost 0 bases, the J end lost 4 bases, and 7 bases lay between the germline ends. Per germline, CDR1 LNHNV and CDR2 YYDKDF (reference sequence). The CDR3 spells CATSREQVYEQYF. CDR3 DNA sequence: TGTGCCACCAGCAGAGAACAGGTGTACGAGCAGTACTTC. The full variable domain, in which reference TRBV15 and TRBJ2-7 provide the parts outside the CDR3, is DAMVIQNPRYQVTQFGKPVTLSCSQTLNHNVMYWYQQKSSQAPKLLFHYYDKDFNNEADTPDNFQSRRPNTSFCFLDIRSPGLGDTAMYLCATSREQVYEQYFGPGTRLTVT.

The rearrangement joins TRBV5-1 to TRBJ1-5; D gene uncertain. CDR1 SGHRS and CDR2 YFSETQ come from the germline V gene. Trimming pared 2 bases from V and 1 base from J, leaving 10 bases between. The CDR3 contains 15 residues. The CDR3 coding sequence is TGCGCCAGCAGCTTCACGACGGGGAGCAATCAGCCCCAGCATTTT. Amino acid sequence: CASSFTTGSNQPQHF.

The rearrangement joins TRBV6-5 to TRBJ2-7; D gene unclear. Germline CDR1 is MNHEY and CDR2 is SVGAGI. V lost 6 bases to trimming and J lost 0 bases, with 15 bases between them. The CDR3 has 15 residues. In DNA, the CDR3 is TGTGCCAGCAGAATCCGAGTTGCCCCCTCCTACGAGCAGTACTTC. Its translation is CASRIRVAPSYEQYF.

The V gene is TRBV14, the J gene TRBJ1-6; no firm D call. There are 13 residues in the CDR3. Trimming cost V 4 bases and J 7 bases, with 8 bases left between them. The germline CDR1 and CDR2 sequences are SGHDN and FVKESK. CDR3 protein: CASSRQDNSPLHF. In DNA form, the CDR3 reads TGTGCCAGCAGCCGACAAGACAATTCACCCCTCCACTTT.

The chain links TRBV2 to TRBJ2-2; TRBD1 matches at 7 bases. Looked up from germline, CDR1 is SNHLY and CDR2 is FYNNEI. The CDR3 is 17 residues long. V was clipped by 4 bases and J by 6 bases; unmatched bases: 14. CDR3 bases: TGTGCCAGCAGTGTGACAGGGTCTGTTCTATCCCCCGGGGAGCTGTTTTTT. Its translation is CASSVTGSVLSPGELFF.

The chain links TRBV29-1 to TRBJ1-1; D gene ambiguous. Deletions cut 7 bases from V and 4 bases from J, with 10 bases between. The CDR3 consists of 11 residues. CDR1 and CDR2 (germline): SQVTM, ANQGSEA. The DNA of the CDR3 is TGCAGCGGTCTACGGAGCACTGAAGCTTTCTTT. Translated: CSGLRSTEAFF. Complete variable domain (other parts from reference TRBV29-1 and TRBJ1-1): SAVISQKPSRDICQRGTSLTIQCQVDSQVTMMFWYRQQPGQSLTLIATANQGSEATYESGFVIDKFPISRPNLTFSTLTVSNMSPEDSSIYLCSGLRSTEAFFGQGTRLTVV.

The J gene is TRBJ1-1, the V gene TRBV6-5; D might be TRBD1 (6 bases). V dropped 5 bases and J dropped 3 bases, with 13 bases sitting between them. Germline V gene data show CDR1 as MNHEY and CDR2 as SVGAGI. The length of the CDR3 is 14 residues. The CDR3 coding sequence is TGTGCCAGCAGTCCGGACAGAAGCTACACTGAAGCTTTCTTT. As protein: CASSPDRSYTEAFF.

This chain joins TRBV28 and TRBJ1-1; D remains unclear. Germline V gives CDR1 MDHEN, CDR2 SYDVKM. This CDR3 is built from 13 residues. Trimming shortened V by 2 bases and J by 4 bases, and 8 bases separated the two germline ends. The chain's CDR3 is CASSLTPGTEAFF. Here the CDR3 DNA reads TGTGCCAGCAGTTTAACTCCAGGCACTGAAGCTTTCTTT.

The CDR3 region has the DNA TGTGCCAGCAGCCCCCGGGACAGGGGGTGGTATGGCTACACCTTC. This gives the protein CASSPRDRGWYGYTF. J is TRBJ1-2 and V is TRBV5-8; TRBD1 aligns across 11 bases. This CDR3 is 15 amino acids long. The V and J ends lost 4 bases and 5 bases, in that order; junction bases with no gene match: 7. CDR1 is SGHTS, CDR2 YDEGEE, per germline.

V is TRBV2 and J is TRBJ2-6, with D uncertain. V lost 9 bases to trimming and J lost 0 bases, with 9 bases between them. The CDR3 has 14 residues. Germline values: CDR1 SNHLY, CDR2 FYNNEI. CDR3 coding DNA: TGTGCCAGTGGTGAACTCTCTGGGGCCAACGTCCTGACTTTC. Protein sequence: CASGELSGANVLTF.

V gene TRBV19 combines with J gene TRBJ1-1; 10 nucleotides agree with TRBD1. Trimming cost V 5 bases and J 0 bases; bases outside gene matches: 6. This CDR3 is built from 16 residues. Germline values: CDR1 LNHDA, CDR2 SQIVND (reference sequence). The CDR3 loop reads CASSLPGQGMNTEAFF. DNA for the CDR3: TGTGCCAGTAGTCTACCGGGACAGGGGATGAACACTGAAGCTTTCTTT.

This clone appeared once. The V and J genes are TRBV11-2 and TRBJ2-2, with 9 bases fitting TRBD1. Germline V lookup: CDR1 SGHAT, CDR2 FQNNGV. J was trimmed by 2 bases and V by 5 bases; bases with no gene match: 6. The length of the CDR3 is 16 residues. The CDR3 coding sequence is TGTGCCAGCAGCCCCGGGACAGGGTTCAACACCGGGGAGCTGTTTTTT. Translation gives CASSPGTGFNTGELFF.

This chain connects TRBV7-9 to TRBJ1-5, with a tentative D call TRBD1 (6 bases). V lost 5 bases to trimming and J lost 5 bases, with 13 bases between them. The germline CDR1 and CDR2 sequences are SEHNR and FQNEAQ (reference sequence). The CDR3 extends over 14 amino acids. The CDR3 bases are TGTGCCAGCAGCGCTGGGGACACCTATCAGCCCCAGCATTTT. Translated, it gives CASSAGDTYQPQHF.

This chain links TRBV5-1 with TRBJ2-7; 10 bases match TRBD2. This CDR3 contains 17 residues. The J segment lost 4 bases and the V segment lost 1 base, leaving 11 bases of the junction unmatched. The germline V gene has CDR1 SGHRS and CDR2 YFSETQ. The CDR3 loop reads CASSLSSGGPSPYEQYF. The CDR3 region has the DNA TGCGCCAGCAGCTTGAGTAGCGGGGGGCCCTCGCCATACGAGCAGTACTTC.

In DNA, the CDR3 is TGTGCCAGCATCAGGGGGGCTGCCGGTTCACCCCTCCACTTT. Its translation is CASIRGAAGSPLHF. The chain couples TRBV28 to TRBJ1-6; TRBD1 agrees at 7 bases. The CDR3 covers 14 residues. CDR1 is MDHEN and CDR2 is SYDVKM in the germline V gene. V gave up 7 bases and J gave up 9 bases; unmatched junction bases: 9.